Given below is one T cell receptor (beta chain) in context. Its antigen is unidentified. Sequenced by immunoSEQ multiplex PCR; TCRdb stores in-frame clones only, minus some. The sample contains more than 90,000 clones, 88% of which appear only once. There are 15 residues in the CDR3. Germline-derived CDR1 and CDR2 are SGHNT and YYREEE (reference sequence). V was clipped by 3 bases and J by 6 bases; unmatched bases: 9. This sample is part of a study of cytomegalovirus exposure and HLA in healthy donors. Study observations and caveats: Rare TCR sequences dominated, though some public TCRs recurred in many donors. It was reported that the classifier diagnosed cytomegalovirus status with high specificity and sensitivity in both the original and validation cohorts. Altogether, 170 or so TCR beta chains were recorded as cytomegalovirus-associated.

The source is a young man in good health and CMV-seronegative. The sequencing input was PBMCs. The V call is TRBV5-4, the J call TRBJ1-1, with 9 bases that match TRBD1. The CDR3, as DNA: TGTGCCAGCAGCTCAACAGGGGGCGCAGGCGCTGAAGCTTTCTTT. Its protein product is CASSSTGGAGAEAFF.